Sequencing of this TCR beta chain was carried out in a study of T cell responses to AZD1222 COVID-19 vaccine. About this clone: Its antigen is currently unknown.

Germline values: CDR1 LGHDT, CDR2 YNNKEL (reference sequence). Between the trimmed V and J ends, which lost 8 bases and 0 bases, there was a span of 17 bases. The CDR3 length is 17 residues. Measured with immunoSEQ multiplex PCR; TCRdb has only the in-frame clones, and not every one. The repertoire holds roughly 140,000 clones, with roughly nine tenths as singletons. General study points: Only a handful of AZD1222 recipients were seropositive at baseline.

Sample: peripheral blood, taken after recovery from COVID-19. This TCR was recovered from an adult who had recovered from COVID-19. This chain joins TRBV3-1 (or the pseudogene TRBV3-2) and TRBJ1-6; TRBD1 might be the D (5 bases). The DNA of the CDR3 is TGTGCCAGCGGGGCGGGGGGACCTAGCTCCTATAATTCACCCCTCCACTTT. Protein product: CASGAGGPSSYNSPLHF.